The entry below describes one T cell receptor beta chain. Its antigen remains undetermined. Qualities for individual bases were not recorded, and no much larger clone is one base off. This specimen comes from a study of T cell responses to AZD1222 COVID-19 vaccine (dated by TCRdb to the early 2020s). For context, the study as a whole: TCR sequencing was performed for 230 to 250 trial participants, of whom 200 to 210 were given two doses of AZD1222 and 26 were given two doses of MenACWY control vaccine. Trial participants were enrolled by age into 18-55, 56-69 and 70-plus year subgroups, with around 150, 28 and 57 TCR-sequenced participants respectively. The research as a whole found: Conclusions about previously exposed vaccinees were limited because only a handful of AZD1222 recipients were SARS-CoV-2 seropositive at baseline. Participants were mostly white British and included more females than males, and it was suggested by the authors that clonal diversity may have been underestimated. The whole spike protein was spanned by vaccine-associated CD4 TCRs, and dominant responses were seen in regions 160-218 and 743-854. In the small 56-69-year group, the increase in depth fell short of significance, most likely because of low power. Nearly half of unique spike-specific TCRs reportedly recognized epitopes outside regions mutated in the B.1.351 and B.1.1.7 variants. Because no samples from the day 14 peak response were available, repertoires could be characterized only after the peak T cell response. A significant rise in spike-specific TCR breadth and depth was observed after two AZD1222 doses relative to day 0 and relative to MenACWY recipients.

The V and J ends are trimmed by 6 bases and 5 bases, leaving 7 bases between them. Including cysteine and phenylalanine, the CDR3 has 11 amino acids. Only the CDR3 region is kept as DNA, spanning 33 bases read in frame from base 1. Read against the paper, the sample's time point label means: about 28 days (+/-7) after the second vaccine dose. Because spike-specific TCR depth and breadth did not differ between the two schedules, AZD1222 recipients who got a second dose at roughly 4 weeks were pooled with those who got a second dose at roughly 12 weeks. Vaccinee samples were obtained from the UK trials COV001 and COV002, which included a single-blind randomized controlled phase 2/3 trial of AZD1222 (ChAdOx1 nCoV-19) in healthy adults. For TCRbeta chain sequencing, PBMC samples from trial participants were taken at day 0 and at day 28 after the second dose. The CDR3 regions of human TCRbeta chains were analyzed by immunosequencing. As for the authors' bioinformatics: TCRs in the repertoires were compared against a reference library of SARS-CoV-2-specific TCRs that had been generated with the MIRA antigen-specificity platform. Breadth was defined as the fraction of unique TCRs that were SARS-CoV-2-associated. Depth was defined as the fraction of total T cells that were SARS-CoV-2-associated. Using the MIRA data, each spike-specific TCR was assigned both to the spike region to which the TCR was reactive and to a CD4 or CD8 class. Log10-transformed breadth and depth values were compared by one-way ANOVA with Sidak's multiple comparisons tests. The immuneACCESS repertoire file appears here via TCRdb, limited to in-frame rearrangements. These files lack a portion of the clones; in checked studies, under half of the deficit traces to unresolved V genes, and the cause of the others is not known. V, J and clone size were drawn from that table, and D and trimming were deduced from the DNA. This sample gives roughly 120,000 clones in total; around nine tenths of them show up just once. The top ten constitute roughly 3.8% of the sample.

The source of this sequence is an adult who received the AZD1222 COVID-19 vaccine. The rearranged chain carries TRBV12-3 or TRBV12-4 and TRBJ2-5, with the D gene not confidently named. Sequenced material: peripheral blood, taken 28 days after the second AZD1222 dose. Read as DNA, the sequence is TGTGCCAGCAGCTTTGGGGAGACCCAGTACTTC. Its protein reads: CASSFGETQYF.